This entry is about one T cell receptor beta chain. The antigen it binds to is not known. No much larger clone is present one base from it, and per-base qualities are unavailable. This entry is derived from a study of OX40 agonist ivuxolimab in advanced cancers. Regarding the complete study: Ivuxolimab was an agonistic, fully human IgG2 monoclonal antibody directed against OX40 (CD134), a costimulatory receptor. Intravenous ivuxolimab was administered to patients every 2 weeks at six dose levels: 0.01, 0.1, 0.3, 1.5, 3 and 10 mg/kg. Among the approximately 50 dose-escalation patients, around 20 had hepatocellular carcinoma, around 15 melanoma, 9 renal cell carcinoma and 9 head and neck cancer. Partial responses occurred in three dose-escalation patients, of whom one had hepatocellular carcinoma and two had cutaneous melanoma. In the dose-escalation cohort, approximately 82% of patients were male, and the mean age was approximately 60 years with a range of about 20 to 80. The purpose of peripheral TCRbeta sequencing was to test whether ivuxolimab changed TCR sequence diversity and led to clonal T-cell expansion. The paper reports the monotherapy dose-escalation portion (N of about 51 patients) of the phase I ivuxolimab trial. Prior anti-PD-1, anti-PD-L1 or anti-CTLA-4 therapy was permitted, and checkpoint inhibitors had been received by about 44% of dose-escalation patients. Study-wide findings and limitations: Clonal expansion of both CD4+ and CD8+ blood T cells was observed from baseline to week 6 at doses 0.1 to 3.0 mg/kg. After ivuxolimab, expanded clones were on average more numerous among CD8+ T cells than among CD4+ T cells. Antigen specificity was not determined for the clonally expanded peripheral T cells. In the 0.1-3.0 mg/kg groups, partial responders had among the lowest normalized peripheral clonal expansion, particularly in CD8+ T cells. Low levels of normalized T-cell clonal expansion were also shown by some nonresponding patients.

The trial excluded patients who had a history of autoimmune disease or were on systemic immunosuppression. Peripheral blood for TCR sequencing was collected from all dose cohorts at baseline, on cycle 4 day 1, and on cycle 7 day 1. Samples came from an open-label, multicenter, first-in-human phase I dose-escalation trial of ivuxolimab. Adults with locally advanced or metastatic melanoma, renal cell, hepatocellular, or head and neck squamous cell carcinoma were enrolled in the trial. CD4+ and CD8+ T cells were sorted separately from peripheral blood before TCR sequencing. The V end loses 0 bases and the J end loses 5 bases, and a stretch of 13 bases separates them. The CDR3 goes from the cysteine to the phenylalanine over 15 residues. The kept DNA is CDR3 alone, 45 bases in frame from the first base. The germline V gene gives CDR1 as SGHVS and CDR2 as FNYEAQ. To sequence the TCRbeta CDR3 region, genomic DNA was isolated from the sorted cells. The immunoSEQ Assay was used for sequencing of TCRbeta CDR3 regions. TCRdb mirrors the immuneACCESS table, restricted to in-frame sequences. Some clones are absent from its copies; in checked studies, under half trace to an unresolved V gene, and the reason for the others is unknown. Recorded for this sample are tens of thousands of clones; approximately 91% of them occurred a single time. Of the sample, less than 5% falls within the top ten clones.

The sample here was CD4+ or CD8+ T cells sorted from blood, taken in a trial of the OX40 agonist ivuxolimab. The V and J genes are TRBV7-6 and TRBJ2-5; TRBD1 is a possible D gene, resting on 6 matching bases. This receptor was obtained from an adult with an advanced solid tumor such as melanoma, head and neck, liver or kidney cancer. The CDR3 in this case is CASSLARAGVETQYF. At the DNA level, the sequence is TGTGCCAGCAGCTTAGCGAGGGCAGGGGTGGAGACCCAGTACTTC.